This section outlines one T cell receptor beta chain sequence together with its context. What it binds is unknown. MiXCR, run by TCRdb on the 5' RACE reads, gives a single entry per CDR3 protein. The data show 5,200 or so distinct CDR3 sequences, 9% to 15% seen once. The CDR3 is 16 amino acids. Trimming cost V 2 bases and J 7 bases; bases outside gene matches: 9. CDR1 is MNHNS and CDR2 is SASEGT in the germline V gene. The record originates from a study of spatial heterogeneity in lung cancer. Study-level background: Unique TCR and UMI combinations averaged more than ten appearances each in raw reads.

Regarding time point: sample taken at primary tumor resection. The donors comprised 70 to 85 untreated early-stage non-small cell lung cancer patients. Unsorted tumor, nontumor lung tissue or cryopreserved PBMC supplied the whole RNA. Study-level points and caveats: Counts that tracked tumor mutation counts were those of expanded intratumoral alpha and beta TCRs. The estimate shows that only about 7% of tumor T cells were covered for alpha and 13% for beta chains.

Sequenced here: lung tumor tissue, sampled at surgery. This rearrangement joins TRBV6-1 to TRBJ2-2; 8 bases align to TRBD1. The clonotype originates from a male donor with early-stage non-small cell lung cancer. CDR3 loop: CASSERPDRANGELFF. DNA for the CDR3: TGTGCCAGCAGTGAAAGGCCGGACAGGGCTAACGGGGAGCTGTTTTTT.